A selection of T cell receptor beta chains follows, all from one sample in a study of T-cell memory formation after mild COVID-19. Using its own MiXCR run on the 5' RACE reads, TCRdb lists one record per CDR3 protein. The repertoire has about 470,000 distinct CDR3 sequences, roughly 25% of them found once; the top ten carry approximately 12%. Material for sequencing was PBMCs or a T cell subset sorted from them (not recorded which). Receptor source: an adult woman who had mild COVID-19 (a few samples of this study predate the infection). Cell type and time point are not known. Each CDR3 is given with its conserved first and last residue. D genes are given only for firm matches. Rows may omit the clone size; those that give it use once, few, many or a size class.

>TRBV12-3/TRBV12-4|TRBJ2-1|-|-
TGTGCCAGCAGTTTTATAGGGTCCTACAATGAGCAGTTCTTC
CASSFIGSYNEQFF
>TRBV19|TRBJ2-1|few|-
TGTGCCAGTACGGGTGCGCTCAATGAGCAGTTCTTC
CASTGALNEQFF
>TRBV7-6|TRBJ2-6|once|-
TGTGCCAGCAGCTACACCATACAGGGCGCTGGGGCCAACGTCCTGACTTTC
CASSYTIQGAGANVLTF
>TRBV6-1|TRBJ2-5|-|-
TGTGCCAGTGAGGGGTTCGAAGAGACCCAGTACTTC
CASEGFEETQYF
>TRBV6-6|TRBJ2-1|-|-
TGTGCCAGCAGTTACTCCCGGGACCCGAAGTTCTTC
CASSYSRDPKFF
>TRBV7-8|TRBJ1-2|many|-
TGTGCCAGCAGCTTCAGTACGGGCTATGGCTACACCTTC
CASSFSTGYGYTF
>TRBV28|TRBJ2-7|-|TRBD2
TGTGCCACCTCCGGGACTACCTTCGAGCAGTACTTC
CATSGTTFEQYF
>TRBV7-9|TRBJ1-6|few|TRBD1
TGTGCCAGCAACCCCCTAACAGGGGCTTATAATTCACCCCTCCACTTT
CASNPLTGAYNSPLHF
>TRBV15|TRBJ1-1|few|-
TGTGCCACCAGCAGAGAGAGGGGGATACACACTGAAGCTTTCTTT
CATSRERGIHTEAFF
>TRBV29-1|TRBJ1-2|few|-
TGCAGCGTTGAAGAAGATGACAGCTATGGCTACACCTTC
CSVEEDDSYGYTF
>TRBV5-4|TRBJ2-5|-|TRBD2
TGTGCCAGCAGCTTGGGTGGGACTAGCGGGGCTTACCAAGAGACCCAGTACTTC
CASSLGGTSGAYQETQYF
>TRBV4-1|TRBJ2-7|-|TRBD1
TGCGCCAGCAGCTCCGGACAGGCCGCCTATGCCGAGCAGTACTTC
CASSSGQAAYAEQYF
>TRBV5-5|TRBJ1-3|-|-
TGTGCCAGCAGCTTGGCCCCAAACTCTGGAAACACCATATATTTT
CASSLAPNSGNTIYF
>TRBV4-2|TRBJ2-7|-|TRBD2
TGTGCCAGCAGCCAAGTTTCAGCTAGCGGATACGAGCAGTACTTC
CASSQVSASGYEQYF
>TRBV5-1|TRBJ2-7|few|TRBD2
TGCGCCAGCAGCCAACCCTCTAGCGGGAGGAACGAGCAGTACTTC
CASSQPSSGRNEQYF
>TRBV6-5|TRBJ2-5|-|-
TGTGCCAGCAGTTACTCGAGGGCCTTTCAAGAGACCCAGTACTTC
CASSYSRAFQETQYF
>TRBV9|TRBJ1-2|-|TRBD1
TGTGCCAGCAGCGTAGAGGGACAGGGAGGCTACACCTTC
CASSVEGQGGYTF
>TRBV5-6|TRBJ2-7|few|TRBD2
TGTGCCAGCAGCTTGGCTACTACTAGCGGGACGGCCTACGAGCAGTACTTC
CASSLATTSGTAYEQYF
>TRBV28|TRBJ2-5|few|TRBD1
TGTGCCAGCCGGACAGGGGGCGTTTATGAGACCCAGTACTTC
CASRTGGVYETQYF
>TRBV7-3|TRBJ2-5|-|-
TGTGCCAGCAGCTCGGGGTTGACCCAGTACTTC
CASSSGLTQYF
>TRBV4-1|TRBJ1-5|-|-
TGCGCCAGCAGCCAGGGCCTCGTCGATCAGCCCCAGCATTTT
CASSQGLVDQPQHF
>TRBV6-5|TRBJ2-7|-|-
TGTGCCAGCAGTTACTTGGACAGTTCCTACGAGCAGTACTTC
CASSYLDSSYEQYF
>TRBV5-5|TRBJ2-5|-|-
TGTGCCAGCAGCTTGGACCGAACAGGGACCCAAGAGACCCAGTACTTC
CASSLDRTGTQETQYF
>TRBV7-6|TRBJ2-7|few|-
TGTGCCAGCAGCGGGTACAGGGTCGACGAGCAGTACTTC
CASSGYRVDEQYF
>TRBV7-2|TRBJ1-6|-|-
TGTGCCAGCAGCCTCAACCCCATATTCACGAGCTCCTATAATTCACCCCTCCACTTT
CASSLNPIFTSSYNSPLHF
>TRBV20-1|TRBJ2-6|few|-
TGCAGTGCTAGAACACCTGGGGCCAACGTCCTGACTTTC
CSARTPGANVLTF
>TRBV5-1|TRBJ1-1|-|-
TGCGCCAGCAGCTGGGTGGGGGGGCGTGAAGCTTTCTTT
CASSWVGGREAFF
>TRBV20-1|TRBJ2-1|few|TRBD2
TGCAGTGCGCGGACTAGCGGGAGGATATACAATGAGCAGTTCTTC
CSARTSGRIYNEQFF
>TRBV6-2/TRBV6-3|TRBJ2-1|-|-
TGTGCCAGCAGCCTCACACCGGGTGAGCAGTTCTTC
CASSLTPGEQFF
>TRBV5-1|TRBJ2-3|-|-
TGCGCCAGCAGAAAGGACGGGAGCTTGGATACGCAGTATTTT
CASRKDGSLDTQYF
>TRBV11-3|TRBJ2-1|-|-
TGTGCCAGCACCGCACCGGCAGGGAGGAATGAGCAGTTCTTC
CASTAPAGRNEQFF
>TRBV5-1|TRBJ2-3|-|-
TGCGCCAGCAGCTTGACGGATCCTTGGGGGGATACGCAGTATTTT
CASSLTDPWGDTQYF
>TRBV5-5|TRBJ2-2|-|-
TGTGCCAGCAGCTTCCAGGGGGGCATCGGGGAGCTGTTTTTT
CASSFQGGIGELFF
>TRBV6-2/TRBV6-3|TRBJ2-7|-|-
TGTGCCAGCAGCCACGATGACTACGAGCAGTACTTC
CASSHDDYEQYF
>TRBV30|TRBJ1-2|-|-
TGTGCCTGGAAAACCATGGGACCCGAGGGCTATGGCTACACCTTC
CAWKTMGPEGYGYTF
>TRBV24-1|TRBJ2-2|few|-
TGTGCCACCAGCACAAGGGACCAATTCGTTATGTCCGCCGGGGAGCTGTTTTTT
CATSTRDQFVMSAGELFF
>TRBV3-1|TRBJ2-1|many|-
TGTGCCAGCAGCCAAGGGGGAAAACGCCTGTTCTTC
CASSQGGKRLFF
>TRBV19|TRBJ2-3|few|TRBD2
TGTGCCAGTAGTATAGAACGGACTAGCGGTACAGATACGCAGTATTTT
CASSIERTSGTDTQYF
>TRBV7-7|TRBJ2-7|-|TRBD1
TGTGCCAGCAGCTTAGCCGCTCCGGGACAGGGGGCCGACGAGCAGTACTTC
CASSLAAPGQGADEQYF
>TRBV3-1|TRBJ1-2|-|-
TGTGCCAGCAGCCAAGACGCGACAGTTCCAGGCGGCTACACCTTC
CASSQDATVPGGYTF
>TRBV24-1|TRBJ1-1|-|-
TGTGCCACCAGTGCGAACACTGAAGCTTTCTTT
CATSANTEAFF
>TRBV5-1|TRBJ1-3|few|-
TGCGCCAGCAGCTTAAACCCTCGCTCTGGAAACACCATATATTTT
CASSLNPRSGNTIYF
>TRBV20-1|TRBJ1-1|few|TRBD1
TGCAGTGCTAGAGATCCCAGACAGGGAACCTACACTGAAGCTTTCTTT
CSARDPRQGTYTEAFF
>TRBV9|TRBJ1-5|few|-
TGTGCCAGCAGCGTCCTTGGTGGGCCCCAGCATTTT
CASSVLGGPQHF
>TRBV20-1|TRBJ2-1|-|-
TGCAGTGGAGAGTGGTACAATGAGCAGTTCTTC
CSGEWYNEQFF
>TRBV9|TRBJ2-1|few|TRBD1
TGTGCCAGCAGCGTAGGCAGGGGGAACTACAATGAGCAGTTCTTC
CASSVGRGNYNEQFF
>TRBV25-1|TRBJ2-7|-|-
TGTGCCAGCAGCCCGAATACGGGGTTTAAGCAGTACTTC
CASSPNTGFKQYF
>TRBV7-9|TRBJ1-5|few|-
TGTGCCAGCAGCTTAGATACGAATCAGCCCCAGCATTTT
CASSLDTNQPQHF
>TRBV13|TRBJ2-7|few|-
TGTGCCAGCAGCCAAACGGAAAGCTCCTACGAGCAGTACTTC
CASSQTESSYEQYF
>TRBV5-1|TRBJ1-2|-|TRBD1
TGCGCCAGCAGCACGGGGACAGGGAATGGCTACACCTTC
CASSTGTGNGYTF
>TRBV27|TRBJ2-7|many|-
TGTGCCAGCAGTTTGCAGGGGACGGGCGAGCAGTACTTC
CASSLQGTGEQYF
>TRBV30|TRBJ2-5|-|TRBD1
TGTGCCTGGACCTCCAGGGGGCGCGGGGAGACCCAGTACTTC
CAWTSRGRGETQYF
>TRBV11-3|TRBJ2-5|-|TRBD2
TGTGCCAGCAGCTCCCGTAGCGGGAGCGGGGAGACCCAGTACTTC
CASSSRSGSGETQYF
>TRBV21-1|TRBJ1-2|-|-
TGTGCCAGGCCCGGGACACAAGACTATGGCTACACCTTC
CARPGTQDYGYTF
>TRBV3-1|TRBJ2-1|few|TRBD2
TGTGCCAGCAGCCTTCCCCGGGGGGGGCCTGATGAGCAGTTCTTC
CASSLPRGGPDEQFF
>TRBV4-1|TRBJ2-7|few|-
TGCGCCAGCAGCCAAGAAGGGCAAACCTACGAGCAGTACTTC
CASSQEGQTYEQYF
>TRBV13|TRBJ2-6|few|-
TGTGCCAGCAGCTTCATGGGGGGCGGAACTCACTCTGGGGCCAACGTCCTGACTTTC
CASSFMGGGTHSGANVLTF
>TRBV12-3/TRBV12-4|TRBJ2-1|many|TRBD1
TGTGCCAGCAGGACACAGGGGGCTTCCTACAATGAGCAGTTCTTC
CASRTQGASYNEQFF